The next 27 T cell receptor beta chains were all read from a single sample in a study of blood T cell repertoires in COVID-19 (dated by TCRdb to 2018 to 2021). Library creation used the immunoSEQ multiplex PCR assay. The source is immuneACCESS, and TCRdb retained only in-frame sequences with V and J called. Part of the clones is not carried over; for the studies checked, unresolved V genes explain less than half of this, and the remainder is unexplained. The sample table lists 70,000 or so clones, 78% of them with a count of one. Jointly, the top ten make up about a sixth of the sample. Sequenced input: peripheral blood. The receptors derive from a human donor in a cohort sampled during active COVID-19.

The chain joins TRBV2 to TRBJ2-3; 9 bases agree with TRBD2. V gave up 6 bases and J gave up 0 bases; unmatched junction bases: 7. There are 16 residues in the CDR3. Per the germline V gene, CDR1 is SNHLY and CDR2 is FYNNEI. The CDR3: CASSGGGGPSTDTQYF. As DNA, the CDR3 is TGTGCCAGCAGCGGCGGGGGGGGCCCTAGCACAGATACGCAGTATTTT.

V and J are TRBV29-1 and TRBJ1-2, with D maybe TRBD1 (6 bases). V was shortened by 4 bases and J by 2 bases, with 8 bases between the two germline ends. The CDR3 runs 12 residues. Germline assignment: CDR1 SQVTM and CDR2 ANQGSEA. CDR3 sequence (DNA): TGCAGCGTTGTAGGACAGAACTATGGCTACACCTTC. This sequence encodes CSVVGQNYGYTF.

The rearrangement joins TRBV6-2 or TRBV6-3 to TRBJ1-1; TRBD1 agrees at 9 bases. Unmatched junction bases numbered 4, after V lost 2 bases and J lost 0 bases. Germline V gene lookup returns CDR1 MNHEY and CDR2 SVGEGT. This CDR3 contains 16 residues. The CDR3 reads CASSYPDRGMNTEAFF. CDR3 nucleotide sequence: TGTGCCAGCAGTTACCCAGACAGGGGGATGAACACTGAAGCTTTCTTT.

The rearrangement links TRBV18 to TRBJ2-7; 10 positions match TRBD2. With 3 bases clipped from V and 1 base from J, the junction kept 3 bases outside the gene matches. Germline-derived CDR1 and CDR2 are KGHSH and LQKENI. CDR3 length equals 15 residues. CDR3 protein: CASSPRTSGSYEQYF. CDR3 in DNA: TGTGCCAGCTCACCGCGGACTAGCGGATCCTACGAGCAGTACTTC.

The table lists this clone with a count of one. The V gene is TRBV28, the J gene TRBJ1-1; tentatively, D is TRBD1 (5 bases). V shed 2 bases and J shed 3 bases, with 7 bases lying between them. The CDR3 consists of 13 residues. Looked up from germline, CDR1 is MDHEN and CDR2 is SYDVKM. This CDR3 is CASSLDSYTEAFF. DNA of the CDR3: TGTGCCAGCAGTTTAGACAGCTACACTGAAGCTTTCTTT. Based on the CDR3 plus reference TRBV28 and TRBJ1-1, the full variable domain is DVKVTQSSRYLVKRTGEKVFLECVQDMDHENMFWYRQDPGLGLRLIYFSYDVKMKEKGDIPEGYSVSREKKERFSLILESASTNQTSMYLCASSLDSYTEAFFGQGTRLTVV.

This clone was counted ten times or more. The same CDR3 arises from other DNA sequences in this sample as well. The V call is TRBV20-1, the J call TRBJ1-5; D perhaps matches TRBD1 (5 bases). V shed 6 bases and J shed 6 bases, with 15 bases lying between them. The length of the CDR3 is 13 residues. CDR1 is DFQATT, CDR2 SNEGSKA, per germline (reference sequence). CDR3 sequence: CSASGGVGQPQHF. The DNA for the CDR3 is TGCAGTGCAAGTGGGGGGGTGGGTCAGCCCCAGCATTTT.

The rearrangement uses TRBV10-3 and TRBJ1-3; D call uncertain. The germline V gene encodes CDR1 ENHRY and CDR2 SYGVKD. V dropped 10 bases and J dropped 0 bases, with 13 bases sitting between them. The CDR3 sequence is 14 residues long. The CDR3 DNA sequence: TGTGCCAGTAAAACGAAGAGCTCTGGAAACACCATATATTTT. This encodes CASKTKSSGNTIYF.

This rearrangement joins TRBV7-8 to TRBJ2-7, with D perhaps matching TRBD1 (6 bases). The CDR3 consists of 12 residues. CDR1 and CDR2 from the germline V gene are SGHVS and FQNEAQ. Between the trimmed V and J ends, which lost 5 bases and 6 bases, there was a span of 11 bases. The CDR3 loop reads CASSGAGVEQYF. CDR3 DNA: TGTGCCAGCAGCGGGGCAGGGGTCGAGCAGTACTTC.

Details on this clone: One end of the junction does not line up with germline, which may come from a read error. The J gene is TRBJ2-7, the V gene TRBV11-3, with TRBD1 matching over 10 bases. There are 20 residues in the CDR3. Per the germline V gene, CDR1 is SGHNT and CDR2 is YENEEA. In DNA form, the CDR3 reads TGTGCCAGCAGCCTAGAAGCCCGGTCCGGGTGGGGACAGGGGTGGTACGAGCAGTACTTC. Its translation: CASSLEARSGWGQGWYEQYF.

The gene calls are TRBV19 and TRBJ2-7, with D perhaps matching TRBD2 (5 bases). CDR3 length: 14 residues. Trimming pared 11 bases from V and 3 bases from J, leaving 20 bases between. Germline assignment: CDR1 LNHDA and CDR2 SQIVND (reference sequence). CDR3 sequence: CASRRTPDYYEQYF. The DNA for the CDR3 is TGTGCCTCTAGGAGGACCCCTGATTACTACGAGCAGTACTTC.

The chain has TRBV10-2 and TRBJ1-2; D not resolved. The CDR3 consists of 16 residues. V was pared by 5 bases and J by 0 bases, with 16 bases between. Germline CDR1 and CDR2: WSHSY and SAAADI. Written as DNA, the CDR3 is TGCGCCAGCAGTCCGTTAGAGAACCGAGCTAACTATGGCTACACCTTC. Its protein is CASSPLENRANYGYTF.

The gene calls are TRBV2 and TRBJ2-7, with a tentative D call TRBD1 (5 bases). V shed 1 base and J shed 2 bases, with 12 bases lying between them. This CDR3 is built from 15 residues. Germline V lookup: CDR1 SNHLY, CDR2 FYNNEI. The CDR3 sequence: CASSEEGVAAYEQYF. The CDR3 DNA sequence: TGTGCCAGCAGTGAAGAAGGGGTGGCAGCCTACGAGCAGTACTTC.

CDR3 nucleotides: TGTGCCAGCAGGTACCGGGACACCAAGTACAATGAGCAGTTCTTC. This encodes CASRYRDTKYNEQFF. The chain joins TRBV7-9 to TRBJ2-1, with TRBD1 as a possible D gene (6 bases). Between the trimmed V and J ends, which lost 6 bases and 4 bases, there was a span of 16 bases. The CDR3 sequence is 15 residues long. Germline-derived CDR1 and CDR2 are SEHNR and FQNEAQ (reference sequence).

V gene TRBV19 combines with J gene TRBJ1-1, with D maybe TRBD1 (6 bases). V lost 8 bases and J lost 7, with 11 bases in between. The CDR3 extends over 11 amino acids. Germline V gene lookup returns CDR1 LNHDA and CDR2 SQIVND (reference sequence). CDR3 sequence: CASAQGNEAFF. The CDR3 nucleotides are TGTGCCAGTGCTCAGGGGAATGAAGCTTTCTTT.

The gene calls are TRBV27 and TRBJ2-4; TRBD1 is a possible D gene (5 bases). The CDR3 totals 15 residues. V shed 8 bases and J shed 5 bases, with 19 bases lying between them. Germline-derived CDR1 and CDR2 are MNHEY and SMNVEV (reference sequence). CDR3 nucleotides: TGTGCCAGCCGAACCCTCGGTGGCAGGGAAAACATTCAGTACTTC. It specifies CASRTLGGRENIQYF.

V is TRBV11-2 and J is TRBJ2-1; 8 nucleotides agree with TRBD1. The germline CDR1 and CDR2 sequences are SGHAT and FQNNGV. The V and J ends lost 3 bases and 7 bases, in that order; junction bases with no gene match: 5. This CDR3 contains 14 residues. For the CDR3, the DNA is TGTGCCAGCAGCTTCCGGGACAGGTTGAATGAGCAGTTCTTC. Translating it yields CASSFRDRLNEQFF.

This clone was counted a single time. The CDR3 bases are TGTGCCAGCTCGTTCACAGGGGCTAATGAAAAACTGTTTTTT. Residues: CASSFTGANEKLFF. The chain has TRBV18 and TRBJ1-4; TRBD1 aligns across 7 bases. Germline-derived CDR1 and CDR2 are KGHSH and LQKENI. J gave up 3 bases and V 6 bases, and 4 bases lay outside the gene matches. This CDR3 is built from 14 residues. Drawing the rest from reference TRBV18 and TRBJ1-4, the complete variable domain is NAGVMQNPRHLVRRRGQEARLRCSPMKGHSHVYWYRQLPEEGLKFMVYLQKENIIDESGMPKERFSAEFPKEGPSILRIQQVVRGDSAAYFCASSFTGANEKLFFGSGTQLSVL.

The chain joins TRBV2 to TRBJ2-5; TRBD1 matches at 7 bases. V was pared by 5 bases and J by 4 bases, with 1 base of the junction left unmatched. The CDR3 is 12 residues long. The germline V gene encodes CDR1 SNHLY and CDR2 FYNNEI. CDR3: CASSRDRETQYF. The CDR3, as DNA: TGTGCCAGCAGTCGGGACAGAGAGACCCAGTACTTC.

Here the CDR3 DNA reads TGCAGCGCCATGAGCGGGGAGGGCTACGAGCAGTACTTC. Protein: CSAMSGEGYEQYF. This chain joins TRBV29-1 and TRBJ2-7; TRBD2 matches 7 bases. The junction had 9 bases not matched to a gene; V was cut back by 7 bases and J by 3 bases. Germline V gene lookup returns CDR1 SQVTM and CDR2 ANQGSEA. This CDR3 has 13 amino acids.

The CDR3 loop is CASSQGLNEQYF. The CDR3 region has the DNA TGTGCCAGCAGCCAAGGACTAAACGAGCAGTACTTC. V usage is TRBV6-5 and J usage is TRBJ2-7, with D possibly TRBD2 on 6 matching bases. CDR1 and CDR2 from the germline V gene are MNHEY and SVGAGI. V lost 6 bases and J lost 5, with 11 bases in between. This CDR3 comprises 12 residues.

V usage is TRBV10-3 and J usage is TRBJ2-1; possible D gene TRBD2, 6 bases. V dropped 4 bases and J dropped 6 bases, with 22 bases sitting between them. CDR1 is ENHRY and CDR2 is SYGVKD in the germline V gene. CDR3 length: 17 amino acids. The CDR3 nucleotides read TGTGCCATCAGTGGGACCGGGACTCTCATTGGGGGCAATGAGCAGTTCTTC. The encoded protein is CAISGTGTLIGGNEQFF.

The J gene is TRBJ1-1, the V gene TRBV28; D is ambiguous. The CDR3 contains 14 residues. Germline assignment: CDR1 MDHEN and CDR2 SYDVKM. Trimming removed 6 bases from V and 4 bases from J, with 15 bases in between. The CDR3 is CASSPERAATEAFF. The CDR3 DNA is TGTGCCAGCAGCCCGGAGCGGGCAGCCACTGAAGCTTTCTTT. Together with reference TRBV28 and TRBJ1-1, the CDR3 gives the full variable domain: DVKVTQSSRYLVKRTGEKVFLECVQDMDHENMFWYRQDPGLGLRLIYFSYDVKMKEKGDIPEGYSVSREKKERFSLILESASTNQTSMYLCASSPERAATEAFFGQGTRLTVV.

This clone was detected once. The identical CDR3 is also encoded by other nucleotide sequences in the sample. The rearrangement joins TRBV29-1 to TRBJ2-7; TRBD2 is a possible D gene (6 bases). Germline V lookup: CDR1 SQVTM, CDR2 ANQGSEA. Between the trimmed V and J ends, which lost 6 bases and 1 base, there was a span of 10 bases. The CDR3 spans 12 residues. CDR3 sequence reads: CSVSSGSYEQYF. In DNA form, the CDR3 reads TGCAGCGTCAGTAGCGGATCCTACGAGCAGTACTTC.

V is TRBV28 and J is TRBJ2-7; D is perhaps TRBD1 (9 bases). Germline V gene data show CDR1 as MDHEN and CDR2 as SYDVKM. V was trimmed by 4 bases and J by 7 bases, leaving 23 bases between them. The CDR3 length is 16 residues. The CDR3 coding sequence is TGTGCCAGCAGTTCCCCCGGGGGGGACAGGGCCGATGAGCAGTACTTC. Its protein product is CASSSPGGDRADEQYF. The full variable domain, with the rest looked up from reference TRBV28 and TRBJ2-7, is DVKVTQSSRYLVKRTGEKVFLECVQDMDHENMFWYRQDPGLGLRLIYFSYDVKMKEKGDIPEGYSVSREKKERFSLILESASTNQTSMYLCASSSPGGDRADEQYFGPGTRLTVT.

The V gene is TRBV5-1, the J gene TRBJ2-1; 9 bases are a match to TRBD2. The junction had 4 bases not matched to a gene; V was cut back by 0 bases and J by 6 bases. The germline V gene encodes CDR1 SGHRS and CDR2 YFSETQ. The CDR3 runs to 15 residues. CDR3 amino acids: CASSLGLAGANEQFF. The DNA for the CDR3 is TGCGCCAGCAGCTTGGGGTTAGCGGGAGCCAATGAGCAGTTCTTC.

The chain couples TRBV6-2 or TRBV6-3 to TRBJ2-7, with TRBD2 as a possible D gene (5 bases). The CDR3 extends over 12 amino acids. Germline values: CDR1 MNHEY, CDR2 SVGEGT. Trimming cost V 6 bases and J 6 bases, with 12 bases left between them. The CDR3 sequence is CASSPRGLEQYF. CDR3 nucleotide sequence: TGTGCCAGCAGCCCGCGCGGGCTCGAGCAGTACTTC.

Here the CDR3 DNA reads TGCAGCGTTGAGACTAGCGAGGGCACCGGGGAGCTGTTTTTT. Protein sequence: CSVETSEGTGELFF. V usage is TRBV29-1 and J usage is TRBJ2-2, with 8 positions matching TRBD2. This CDR3 region has 14 residues. J gave up 4 bases and V 3 bases, and 4 bases lay outside the gene matches. Germline V gene data show CDR1 as SQVTM and CDR2 as ANQGSEA.